This TCR beta chain was captured by sequencing in a study of T cell changes during pregnancy in multiple sclerosis. The repertoire was sequenced with immunoSEQ multiplex PCR; TCRdb's copy has only in-frame clones and lacks some. Here the sample spans about 94,000 clones, around 94% being singletons. CDR3 size: 12 residues. Germline V gene lookup returns CDR1 GTSNPN and CDR2 SVGIG (reference sequence). V gave up 5 bases and J gave up 1 base; unmatched junction bases: 2. The clonotype was recovered from a female donor with multiple sclerosis, enrolled in a pregnancy study. The rearrangement links TRBV30 to TRBJ2-7; 7 nucleotides match TRBD1. The source was peripheral blood, collected in the third trimester of pregnancy. The CDR3 is CAWETGSYEQYF. DNA of the CDR3: TGTGCCTGGGAGACAGGGTCCTACGAGCAGTACTTC. Variable domain in full (rest from reference TRBV30 and TRBJ2-7): SQTIHQWPATLVQPVGSPLSLECTVEGTSNPNLYWYRQAAGRGLQLLFYSVGIGQISSEVPQNLSASRPQDRQFILSSKKLLLSDSGFYLCAWETGSYEQYFGPGTRLTVT.